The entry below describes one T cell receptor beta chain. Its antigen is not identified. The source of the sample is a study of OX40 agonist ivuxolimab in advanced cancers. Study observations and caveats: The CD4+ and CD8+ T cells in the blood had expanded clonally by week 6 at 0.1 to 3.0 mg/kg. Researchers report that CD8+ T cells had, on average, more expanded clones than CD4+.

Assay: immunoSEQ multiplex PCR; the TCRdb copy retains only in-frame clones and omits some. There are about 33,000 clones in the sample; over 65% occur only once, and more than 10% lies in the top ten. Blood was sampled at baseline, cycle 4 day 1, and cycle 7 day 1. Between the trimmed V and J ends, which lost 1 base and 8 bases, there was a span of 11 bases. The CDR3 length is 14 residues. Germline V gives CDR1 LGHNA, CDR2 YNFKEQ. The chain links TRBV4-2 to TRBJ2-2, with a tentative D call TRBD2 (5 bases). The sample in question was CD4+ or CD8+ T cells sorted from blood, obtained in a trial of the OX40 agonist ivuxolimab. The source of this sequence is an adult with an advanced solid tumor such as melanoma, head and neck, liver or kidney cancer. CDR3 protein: CASSQGGGGGELFF. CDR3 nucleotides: TGTGCCAGCAGCCAAGGCGGCGGAGGTGGGGAGCTGTTTTTT.